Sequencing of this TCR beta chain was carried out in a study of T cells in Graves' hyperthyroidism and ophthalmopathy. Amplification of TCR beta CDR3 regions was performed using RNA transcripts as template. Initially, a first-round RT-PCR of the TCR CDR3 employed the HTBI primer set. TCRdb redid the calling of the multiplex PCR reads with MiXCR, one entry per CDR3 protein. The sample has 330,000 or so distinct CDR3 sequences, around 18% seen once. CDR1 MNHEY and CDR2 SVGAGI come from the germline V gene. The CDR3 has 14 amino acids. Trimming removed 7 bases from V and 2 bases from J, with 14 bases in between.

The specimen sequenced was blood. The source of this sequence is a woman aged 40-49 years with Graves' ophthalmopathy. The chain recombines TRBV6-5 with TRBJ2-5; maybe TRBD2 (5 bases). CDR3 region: CASMFGNGQETQYF. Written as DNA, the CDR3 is TGTGCCAGCATGTTCGGGAATGGACAAGAGACCCAGTACTTC.